These 6 T cell receptor beta chains originate from one sample sequenced in a study of blood T cells in healthy people across ages. Combining a sample-barcoded 5' primer with a J-beta primer mix, a second PCR ran for about 7 to 11 cycles. Via MiXCR, TCRdb re-called the 5' RACE reads, giving one row per CDR3 protein. The sample consists of hundreds of thousands of distinct CDR3 sequences, 20% to 30% of them appearing once. These data also formed part of another study, on T cells of mothers and their children.

Sequenced input: blood. These receptors were taken from a boy aged 5-17 years in good health.

The gene calls are TRBV28 and TRBJ1-2, with D perhaps matching TRBD1 (5 bases). CDR3 length equals 13 residues. Trimming took 5 bases from V and 1 from J, leaving 8 bases between them. Germline-derived CDR1 and CDR2 are MDHEN and SYDVKM. The CDR3 region is CASSVTDNYGYTF. The CDR3 DNA sequence: TGTGCCAGCAGTGTGACAGATAACTATGGCTACACCTTC.

The genes are TRBV28 and TRBJ2-7; D not certain. From germline, CDR1 is MDHEN and CDR2 SYDVKM. Deletions cut 4 bases from V and 5 bases from J, with 12 bases between. This CDR3 spans 13 amino acids. DNA of the CDR3: TGTGCCAGCAGTTCCCAGATTGGGGACGAGCAGTACTTC. Its protein is CASSSQIGDEQYF.

There are a few counts of this clonotype. The V gene is TRBV7-6, the J gene TRBJ1-4, with 7 bases fitting TRBD1. CDR3 length: 15 residues. J was trimmed by 8 bases and V by 6 bases; bases with no gene match: 12. Germline V lookup: CDR1 SGHVS, CDR2 FNYEAQ. The CDR3 region is CASSLRGGTDEKLFF. In DNA, the CDR3 is TGTGCCAGCAGTTTACGGGGGGGGACAGACGAAAAACTGTTTTTT.

Only a few counts were recorded for this clonotype. One end of the junction is discordant with germline, which a read error may explain. The rearrangement links TRBV29-1 to TRBJ2-5; D not certain. The CDR3 totals 11 residues. From germline, CDR1 is SQVTM and CDR2 ANQGSEA. Here the CDR3 DNA reads TGCAGCGTTGTCTGGCAGGCCGTTCTGTTCTTC. This translates into CSVVWQAVLFF. Combining the CDR3 with reference TRBV29-1 and TRBJ2-5 gives the whole variable domain SAVISQKPSRDICQRGTSLTIQCQVDSQVTMMFWYRQQPGQSLTLIATANQGSEATYESGFVIDKFPISRPNLTFSTLTVSNMSPEDSSIYLCSVVWQAVLFFGPGTRLLVL.

About this clonotype itself: A junction boundary mismatches the germline segment, possibly from a read error. CDR3 loop: CAGSMYFRDSYNEQFF. CDR3 coding DNA: TGTGCCGGTAGTATGTACTTTCGCGACTCCTACAATGAGCAGTTCTTC. The V and J genes are TRBV19 and TRBJ2-1; D is unresolved. Germline assignment: CDR1 LNHDA and CDR2 SQIVND (reference sequence). The CDR3 extends over 16 amino acids.

The gene calls are TRBV15 and TRBJ2-5, with 7 bases that match TRBD2. Germline CDR1 is LNHNV and CDR2 is YYDKDF (reference sequence). The CDR3 is made up of 16 amino acids. Trimming took 2 bases from V and 3 from J; bases not matched to a gene: 9. DNA for the CDR3: TGTGCCACCAGCAGACCTCAGGGAGGGGCCAAAGAGACCCAGTACTTC. Protein product: CATSRPQGGAKETQYF.